This T cell receptor (beta chain) originates from a study of PD-1 blockade in classical Hodgkin lymphoma. The method was immunoSEQ multiplex PCR; TCRdb's version includes in-frame clones alone and lacks a portion of them. This sample has 90,000 or so clones; roughly 78% occur once, and the top ten carry approximately 9%. The time point here: cycle 4 day 1 (C4D1), after five to seven weeks of nivolumab. After autologous stem cell transplantation all patients relapsed, and prior brentuximab vedotin exposure differed between cohorts. The CDR3 contains 18 residues. Per germline, CDR1 LNHDA and CDR2 SQIVND (reference sequence). J lost 3 bases, V lost 5 bases, and 14 bases had no gene match.

Sequencing was performed on peripheral blood mononuclear cells (PBMCs), taken before the fourth cycle of nivolumab. The V call is TRBV19, the J call TRBJ2-7, with TRBD2 matching over 12 bases. The receptor comes from a human donor with classical Hodgkin lymphoma. The CDR3 spells CASSLRNLAGGPVYEQYF. CDR3 bases: TGTGCCAGTAGTTTGCGTAACCTAGCGGGAGGGCCCGTCTACGAGCAGTACTTC.